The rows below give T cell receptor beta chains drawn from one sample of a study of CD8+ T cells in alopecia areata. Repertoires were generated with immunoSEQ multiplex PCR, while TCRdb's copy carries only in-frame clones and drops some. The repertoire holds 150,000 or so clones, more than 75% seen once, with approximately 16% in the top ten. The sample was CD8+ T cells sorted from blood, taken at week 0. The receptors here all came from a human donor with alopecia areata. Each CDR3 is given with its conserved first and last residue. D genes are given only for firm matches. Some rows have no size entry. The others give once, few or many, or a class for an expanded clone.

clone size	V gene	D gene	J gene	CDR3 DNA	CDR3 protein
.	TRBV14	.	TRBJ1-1	TGTGCCAGCAGCCAAGATGGGCAAGGGTACGCTGCTTTCTTT	CASSQDGQGYAAFF
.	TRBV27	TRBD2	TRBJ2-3	TGTGCCAGCTCCGGACGGGAGGGAGCAGATACGCAGTATTTT	CASSGREGADTQYF
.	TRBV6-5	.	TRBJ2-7	TGTGCCAGCAGCCTCGTCCAGGCCTACGAGCAGTACTTC	CASSLVQAYEQYF
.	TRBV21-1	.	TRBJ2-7	TGTGCCAGCAGCCTCCACGGGAGGACCGAGAACTACGAGCAGTACTTC	CASSLHGRTENYEQYF
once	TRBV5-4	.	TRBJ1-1	TGTGCCAGCAGCGGCGGGGGTTCCCGCACTGAAGCTTTCTTT	CASSGGGSRTEAFF
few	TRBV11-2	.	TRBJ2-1	TGTGCCAGCAGCCTACGGCGGGATAGCTCCTACAATGAGCAGTTCTTC	CASSLRRDSSYNEQFF
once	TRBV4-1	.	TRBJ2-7	TGCGCCAGCAGCCAAGCGGCCAGGGGAGGGAACTACGAGCAGTACTTC	CASSQAARGGNYEQYF
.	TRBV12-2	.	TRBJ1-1	TGTGCAAGTCGCTTAGTGAGGGACAGGGAAACTGAAGCTTTCTTT	CASRLVRDRETEAFF
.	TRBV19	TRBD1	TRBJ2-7	TGTGCCAGTAGTATAGCCTGGGACAGTTCCTACGAGCAGTACTTC	CASSIAWDSSYEQYF
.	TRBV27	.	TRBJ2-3	TGTGCCAGCAGTTTCGTCCGGATGGATGATACGCAGTATTTT	CASSFVRMDDTQYF
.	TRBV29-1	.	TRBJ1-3	TGCAGCGTTGAAGATCCGGGACCCCATATCTCCGGAAACACCATATATTTT	CSVEDPGPHISGNTIYF